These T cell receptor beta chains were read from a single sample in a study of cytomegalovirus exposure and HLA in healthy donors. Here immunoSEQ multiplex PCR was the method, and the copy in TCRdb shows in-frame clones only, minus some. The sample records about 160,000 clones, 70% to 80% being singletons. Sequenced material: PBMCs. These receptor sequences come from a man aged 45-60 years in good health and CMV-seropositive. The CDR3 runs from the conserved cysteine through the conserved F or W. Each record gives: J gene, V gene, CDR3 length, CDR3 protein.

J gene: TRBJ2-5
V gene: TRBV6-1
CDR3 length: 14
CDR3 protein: CASSAIGIQETQYF

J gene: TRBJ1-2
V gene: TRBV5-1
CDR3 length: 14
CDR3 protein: CASSLSVSNYGYTF

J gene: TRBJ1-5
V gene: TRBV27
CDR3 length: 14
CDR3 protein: CASSLRGSNQPQHF

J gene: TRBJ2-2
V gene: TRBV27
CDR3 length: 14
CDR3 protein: CASRGTGDFRELFF

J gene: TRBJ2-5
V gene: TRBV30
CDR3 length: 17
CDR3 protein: CAWSLGLAGVAGETQYF

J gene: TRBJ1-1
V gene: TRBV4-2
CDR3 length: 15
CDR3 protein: CASSQMRDRNTEAFF

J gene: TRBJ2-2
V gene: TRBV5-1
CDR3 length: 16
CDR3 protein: CASSFRTGTNTGELFF

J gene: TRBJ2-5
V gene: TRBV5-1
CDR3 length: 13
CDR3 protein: CASSDSGRETQYF

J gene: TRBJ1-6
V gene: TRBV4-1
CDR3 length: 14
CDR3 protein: CASSRTAGVSPLHF

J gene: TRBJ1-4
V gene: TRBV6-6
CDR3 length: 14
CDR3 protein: CASSWTGGGEKLFF

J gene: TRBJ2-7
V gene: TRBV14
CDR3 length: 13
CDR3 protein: CASSLRTGNEQYF

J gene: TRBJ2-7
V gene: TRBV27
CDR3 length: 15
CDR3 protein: CASSPNTGISYEQYF

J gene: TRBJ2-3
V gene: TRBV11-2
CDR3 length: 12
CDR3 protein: CASSLVTDTQYF

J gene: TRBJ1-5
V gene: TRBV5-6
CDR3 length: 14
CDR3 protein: CASSQQGYNQPQHF

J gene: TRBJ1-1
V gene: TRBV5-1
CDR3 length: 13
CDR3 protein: CASSIRDSPEAFF

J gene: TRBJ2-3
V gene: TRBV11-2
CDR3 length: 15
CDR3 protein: CASSLSLSGPDTQYF

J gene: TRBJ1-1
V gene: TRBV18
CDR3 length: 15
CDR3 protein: CASSPGTGGATEAFF

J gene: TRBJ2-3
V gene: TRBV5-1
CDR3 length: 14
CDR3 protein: CASSLGLASDTQYF

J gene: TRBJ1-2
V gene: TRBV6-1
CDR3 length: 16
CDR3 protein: CASSERGGGEGYGYTF

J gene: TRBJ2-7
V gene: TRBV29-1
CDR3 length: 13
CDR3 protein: CSVAPSSSYEQYF

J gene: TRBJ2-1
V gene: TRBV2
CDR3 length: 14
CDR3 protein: CASISQGAGGEQFF

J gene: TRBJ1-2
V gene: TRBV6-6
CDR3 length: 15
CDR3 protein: CASSYPGQGRDGYTF

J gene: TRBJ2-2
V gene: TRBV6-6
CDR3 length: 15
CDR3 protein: CASRLSGVVAGELFF

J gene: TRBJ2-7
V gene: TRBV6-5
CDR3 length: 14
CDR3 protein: CASSPRTGYYEQYF

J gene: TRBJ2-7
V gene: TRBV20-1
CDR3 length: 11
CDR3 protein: CSASRDYEQYF

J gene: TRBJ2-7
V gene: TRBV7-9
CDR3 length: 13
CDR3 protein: CASSSWEGGEQYF

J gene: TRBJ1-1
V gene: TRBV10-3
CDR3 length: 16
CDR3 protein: CAISESFTGADTEAFF

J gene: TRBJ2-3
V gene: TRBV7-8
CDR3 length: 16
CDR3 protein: CASSFLRREEGDTQYF

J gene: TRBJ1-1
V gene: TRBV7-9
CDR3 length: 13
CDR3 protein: CASSLEGGTEAFF

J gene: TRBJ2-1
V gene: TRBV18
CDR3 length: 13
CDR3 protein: CASSRYRGSEQFF

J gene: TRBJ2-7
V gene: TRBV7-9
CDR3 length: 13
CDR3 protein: CASSKVRGREQYF

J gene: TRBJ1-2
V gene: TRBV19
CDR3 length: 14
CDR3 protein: CASRATGGSYGYTF

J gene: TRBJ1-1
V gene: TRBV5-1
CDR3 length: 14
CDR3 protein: CASSGLGGRTEAFF

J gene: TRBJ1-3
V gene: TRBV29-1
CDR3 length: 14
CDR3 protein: CSVGDRAAGNTIYF

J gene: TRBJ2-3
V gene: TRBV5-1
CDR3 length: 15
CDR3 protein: CASSLERGILDTQYF

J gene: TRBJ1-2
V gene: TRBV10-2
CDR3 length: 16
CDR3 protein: CASSVGTGRLGYGYTF

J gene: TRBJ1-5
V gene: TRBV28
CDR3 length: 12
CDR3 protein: CASSSLRGSQHF

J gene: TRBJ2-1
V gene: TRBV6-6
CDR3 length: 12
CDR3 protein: CASKTQGHEQFF

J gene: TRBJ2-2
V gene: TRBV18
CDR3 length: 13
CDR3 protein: CASSSQGTGELFF

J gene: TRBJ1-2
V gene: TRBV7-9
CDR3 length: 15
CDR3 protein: CASSSLQGHGYGYTF

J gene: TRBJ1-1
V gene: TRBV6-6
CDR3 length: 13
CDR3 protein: CASSYGTDSEAFF

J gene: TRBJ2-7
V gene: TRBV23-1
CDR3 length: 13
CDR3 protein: CASSQSVEYEQYF

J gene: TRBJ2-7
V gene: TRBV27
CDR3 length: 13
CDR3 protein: CASSQRGSYEQYF